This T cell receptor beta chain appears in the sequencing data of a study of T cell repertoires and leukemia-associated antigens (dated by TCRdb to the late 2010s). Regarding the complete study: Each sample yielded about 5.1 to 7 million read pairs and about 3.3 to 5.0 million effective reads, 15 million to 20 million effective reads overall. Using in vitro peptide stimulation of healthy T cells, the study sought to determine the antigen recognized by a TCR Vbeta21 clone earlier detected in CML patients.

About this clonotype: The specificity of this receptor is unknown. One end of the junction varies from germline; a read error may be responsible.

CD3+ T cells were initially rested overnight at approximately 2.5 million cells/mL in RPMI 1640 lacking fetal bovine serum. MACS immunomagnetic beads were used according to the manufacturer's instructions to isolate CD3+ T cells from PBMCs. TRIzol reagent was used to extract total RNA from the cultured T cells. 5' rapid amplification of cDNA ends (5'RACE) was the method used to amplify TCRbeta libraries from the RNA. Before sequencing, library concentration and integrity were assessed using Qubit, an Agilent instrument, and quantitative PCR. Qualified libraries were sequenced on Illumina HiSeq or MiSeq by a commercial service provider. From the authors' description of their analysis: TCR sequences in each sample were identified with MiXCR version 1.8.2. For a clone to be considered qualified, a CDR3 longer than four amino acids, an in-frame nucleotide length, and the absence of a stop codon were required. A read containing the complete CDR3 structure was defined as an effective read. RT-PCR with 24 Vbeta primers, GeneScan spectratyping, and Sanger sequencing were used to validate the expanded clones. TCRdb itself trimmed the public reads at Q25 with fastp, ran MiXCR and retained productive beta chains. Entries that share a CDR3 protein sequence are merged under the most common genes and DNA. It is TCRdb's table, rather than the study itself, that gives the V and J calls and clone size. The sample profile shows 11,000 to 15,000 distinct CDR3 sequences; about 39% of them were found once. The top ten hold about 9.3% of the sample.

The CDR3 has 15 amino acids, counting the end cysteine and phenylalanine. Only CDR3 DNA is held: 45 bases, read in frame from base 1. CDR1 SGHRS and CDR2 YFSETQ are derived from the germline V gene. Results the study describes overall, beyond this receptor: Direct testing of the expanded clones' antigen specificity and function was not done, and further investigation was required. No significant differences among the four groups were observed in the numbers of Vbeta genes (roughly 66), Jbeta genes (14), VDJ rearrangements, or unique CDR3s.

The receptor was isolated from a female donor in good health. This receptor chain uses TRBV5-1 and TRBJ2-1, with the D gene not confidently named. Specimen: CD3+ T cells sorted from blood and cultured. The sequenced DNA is TGCGCCAGCAGCTTGGGGGCTGCTTCCTACAATGGGCAGTTCTTC. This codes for CASSLGAASYNGQFF.